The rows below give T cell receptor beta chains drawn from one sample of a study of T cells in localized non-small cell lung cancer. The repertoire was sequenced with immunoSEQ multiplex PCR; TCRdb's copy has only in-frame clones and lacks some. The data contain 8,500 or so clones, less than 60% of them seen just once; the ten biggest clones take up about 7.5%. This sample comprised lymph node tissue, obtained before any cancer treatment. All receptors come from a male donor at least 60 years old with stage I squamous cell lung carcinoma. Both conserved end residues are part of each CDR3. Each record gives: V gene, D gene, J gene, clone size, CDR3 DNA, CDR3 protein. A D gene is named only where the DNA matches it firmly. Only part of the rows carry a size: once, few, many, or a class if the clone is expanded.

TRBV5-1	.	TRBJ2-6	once	TGCGCCAGCAGCTTGCCCGTCGGCCGCTCTGGGGCCAACGTCCTGACTTTC	CASSLPVGRSGANVLTF
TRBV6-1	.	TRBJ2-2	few	TGTGCCAGCAGTGAAGCCCGAGGGACGGGCACCGGGGAGCTGTTTTTT	CASSEARGTGTGELFF
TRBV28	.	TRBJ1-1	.	TGTGCCAGCAGCCGCCCGGGGGATACTGAAGCTTTCTTT	CASSRPGDTEAFF
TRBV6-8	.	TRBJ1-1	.	TGTGCCAGCTCATCGGGAAACAGAATGAACACTGAAGCTTTCTTT	CASSSGNRMNTEAFF
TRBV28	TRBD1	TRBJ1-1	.	TGTGCCAGCGGGACAGGACTCCACACTGAAGCTTTCTTT	CASGTGLHTEAFF
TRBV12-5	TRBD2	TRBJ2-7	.	TGTGCTAGTGGTCCGGGACTAGCGGGAGCCTACGAGCAGTACTTC	CASGPGLAGAYEQYF
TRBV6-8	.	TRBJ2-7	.	TGTGCCAGCAGTCGACCAGGGTCCCACGAGCAGTACTTC	CASSRPGSHEQYF
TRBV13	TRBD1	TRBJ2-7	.	TGTGCCAGCAGTGAACGATTGGACAGGAAGATTTACGAGCAGTACTTC	CASSERLDRKIYEQYF
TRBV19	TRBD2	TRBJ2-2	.	TGTGCCGCGCGGGGGACCGGGGAGCTGTTTTTT	CAARGTGELFF
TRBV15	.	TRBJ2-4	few	TGTGCCACCAGCAGCCTATTGGACGTGTTACGGGTCATTCAGTACTTC	CATSSLLDVLRVIQYF
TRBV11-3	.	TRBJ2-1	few	TGTGCCAGCAGCCGCGCGATCGGGGCCTACAATGAGCAGTTCTTC	CASSRAIGAYNEQFF
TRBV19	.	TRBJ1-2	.	TGTGCCAGTAGTTTAAAGGGCCACCTTAAAGGCTACACCTTC	CASSLKGHLKGYTF
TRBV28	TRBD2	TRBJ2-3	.	TGTGCCAGCAGCCGAGCGGGAGTCGGGGATACGCAGTATTTT	CASSRAGVGDTQYF